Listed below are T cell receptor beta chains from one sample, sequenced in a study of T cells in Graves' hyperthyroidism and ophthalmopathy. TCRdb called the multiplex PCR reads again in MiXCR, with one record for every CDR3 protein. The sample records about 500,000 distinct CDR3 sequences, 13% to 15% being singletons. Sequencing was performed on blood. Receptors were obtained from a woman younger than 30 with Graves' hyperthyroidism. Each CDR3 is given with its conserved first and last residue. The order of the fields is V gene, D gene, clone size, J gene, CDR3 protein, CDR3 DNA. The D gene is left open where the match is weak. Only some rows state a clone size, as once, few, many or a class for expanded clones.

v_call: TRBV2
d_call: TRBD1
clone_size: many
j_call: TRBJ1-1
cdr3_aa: CASSGQGFPEAFF
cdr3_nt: TGTGCCAGCAGTGGACAGGGGTTCCCCGAAGCTTTCTTT

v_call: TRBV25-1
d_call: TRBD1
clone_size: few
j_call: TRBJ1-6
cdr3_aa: CASSEIDRGNSPLHF
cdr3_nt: TGTGCCAGCAGTGAGATAGACAGGGGTAATTCACCCCTCCACTTT

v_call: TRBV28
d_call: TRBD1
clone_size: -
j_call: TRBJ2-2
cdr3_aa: CASSRTGFNTGELFF
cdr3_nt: TGTGCCAGCAGCCGGACAGGATTTAACACCGGGGAGCTGTTTTTT

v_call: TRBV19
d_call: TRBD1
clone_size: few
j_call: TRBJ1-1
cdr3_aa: CASSARQGRTEAFF
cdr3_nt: TGTGCCAGTAGTGCTAGACAGGGCCGCACTGAAGCTTTCTTT

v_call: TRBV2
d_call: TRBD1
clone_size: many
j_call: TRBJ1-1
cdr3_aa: CASGTGMNTEAFF
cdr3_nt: TGTGCCAGCGGGACAGGCATGAACACTGAAGCTTTCTTT

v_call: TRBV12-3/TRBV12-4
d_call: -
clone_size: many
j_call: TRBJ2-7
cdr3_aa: CASRAPRSSYEQYF
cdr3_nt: TGTGCCAGCAGGGCCCCCCGCAGCTCCTACGAGCAGTACTTC

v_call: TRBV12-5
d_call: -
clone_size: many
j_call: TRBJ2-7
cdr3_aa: CASGGRLLPEGEQYF
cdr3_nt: TGTGCTAGTGGTGGGCGGCTCCTGCCTGAGGGAGAGCAGTACTTC

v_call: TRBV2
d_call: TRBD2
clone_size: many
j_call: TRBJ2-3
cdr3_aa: CASSREKIADTQYF
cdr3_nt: TGTGCCAGCTCGCGGGAGAAAATTGCAGATACGCAGTATTTT

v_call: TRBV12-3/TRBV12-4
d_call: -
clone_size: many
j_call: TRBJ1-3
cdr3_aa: CASSLGGTSGNTIYF
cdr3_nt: TGTGCCAGCAGTTTAGGGGGGACCTCTGGAAACACCATATATTTT

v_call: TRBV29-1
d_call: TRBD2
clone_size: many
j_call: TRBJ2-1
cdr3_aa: CSAETSGSNEQFF
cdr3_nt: TGCAGCGCCGAGACTAGCGGGAGCAATGAGCAGTTCTTC

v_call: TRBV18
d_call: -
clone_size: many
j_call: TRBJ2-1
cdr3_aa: CASSPTGNSGNEQFF
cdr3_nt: TGTGCCAGCTCACCAACAGGGAACTCAGGGAATGAGCAGTTCTTC

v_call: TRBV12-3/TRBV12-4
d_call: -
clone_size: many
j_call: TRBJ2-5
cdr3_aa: CASSPTQGSLQETQYF
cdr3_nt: TGTGCCAGCAGCCCAACCCAGGGGTCTCTACAAGAGACCCAGTACTTC

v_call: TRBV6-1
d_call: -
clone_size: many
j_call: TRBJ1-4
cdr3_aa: CASSDSGYEKLFF
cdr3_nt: TGTGCCAGCAGTGACAGCGGTTATGAAAAACTGTTTTTT

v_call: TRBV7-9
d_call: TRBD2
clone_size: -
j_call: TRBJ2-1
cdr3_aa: CASSLAPAGVQFF
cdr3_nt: TGTGCCAGCAGCTTAGCGCCTGCGGGAGTGCAGTTCTTC

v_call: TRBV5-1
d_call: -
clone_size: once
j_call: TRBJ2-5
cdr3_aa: CASRGLLETQYF
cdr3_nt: TGCGCCAGCAGGGGACTTTTAGAGACCCAGTACTTC

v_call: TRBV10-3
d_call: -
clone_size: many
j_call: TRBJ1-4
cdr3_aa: CAISESVGLREKLFF
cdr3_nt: TGTGCCATCAGTGAGTCCGTAGGGTTGCGTGAAAAACTGTTTTTT

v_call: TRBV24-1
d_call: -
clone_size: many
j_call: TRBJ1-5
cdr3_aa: CATSDRTAQPQHF
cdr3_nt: TGTGCCACCAGTGACCGGACGGCCCAGCCCCAGCATTTT

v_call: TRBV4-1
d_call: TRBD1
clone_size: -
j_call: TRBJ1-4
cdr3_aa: CASSPDRDSTNEKLFF
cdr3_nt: TGCGCCAGCAGCCCGGACAGGGATTCAACTAATGAAAAACTGTTTTTT

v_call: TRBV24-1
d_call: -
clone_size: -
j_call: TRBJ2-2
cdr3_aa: CATSDSPRTNTGELFF
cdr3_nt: TGTGCCACCAGTGATTCCCCAAGGACGAACACCGGGGAGCTGTTTTTT

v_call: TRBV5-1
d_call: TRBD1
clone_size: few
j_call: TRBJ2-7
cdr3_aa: CASSLGTGSSYEQYF
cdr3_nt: TGCGCCAGCAGCTTGGGGACAGGGAGCTCCTACGAGCAGTACTTC

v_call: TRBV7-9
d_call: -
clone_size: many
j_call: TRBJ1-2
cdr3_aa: CASSVETDYGYTF
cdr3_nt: TGTGCCAGCAGCGTCGAGACAGACTATGGCTACACCTTC

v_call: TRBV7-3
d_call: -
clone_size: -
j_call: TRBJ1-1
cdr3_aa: CTSSFGGTEAFF
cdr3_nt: TGTACCAGCAGCTTTGGCGGCACTGAAGCTTTCTTT

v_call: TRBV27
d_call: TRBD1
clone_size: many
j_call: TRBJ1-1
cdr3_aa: CASSLPGQGTEAFF
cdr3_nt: TGTGCCAGCAGTTTACCGGGACAGGGAACTGAAGCTTTCTTT

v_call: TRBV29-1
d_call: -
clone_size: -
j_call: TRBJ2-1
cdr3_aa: CSVDSQVGGQFF
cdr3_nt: TGCAGCGTTGATTCGCAGGTGGGGGGGCAGTTCTTC

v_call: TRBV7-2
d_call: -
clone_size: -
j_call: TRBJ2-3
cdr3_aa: CASSLLWSDTQYF
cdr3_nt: TGTGCCAGCAGCTTACTCTGGTCAGATACGCAGTATTTT

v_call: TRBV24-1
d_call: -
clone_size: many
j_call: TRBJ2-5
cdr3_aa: CATSDSASVETQYF
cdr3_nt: TGTGCCACCAGTGATTCAGCCAGTGTGGAGACCCAGTACTTC

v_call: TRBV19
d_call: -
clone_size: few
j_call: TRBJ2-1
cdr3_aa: CASSTVWDEQFF
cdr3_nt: TGTGCCAGTAGTACCGTATGGGATGAGCAGTTCTTC

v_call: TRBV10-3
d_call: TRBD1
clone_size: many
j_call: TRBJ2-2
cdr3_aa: CASSRDRETGELFF
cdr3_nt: TGTGCCAGTTCCCGGGACAGGGAAACCGGGGAGCTGTTTTTT

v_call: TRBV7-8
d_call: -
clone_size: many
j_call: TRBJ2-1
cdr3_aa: CASSLGGVGEQFF
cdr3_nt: TGTGCCAGCAGCTTAGGAGGGGTGGGTGAGCAGTTCTTC

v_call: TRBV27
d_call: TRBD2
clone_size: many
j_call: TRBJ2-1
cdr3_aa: CASSFRTRVDEQFF
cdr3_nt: TGTGCCAGCAGTTTTAGGACTAGGGTGGACGAGCAGTTCTTC

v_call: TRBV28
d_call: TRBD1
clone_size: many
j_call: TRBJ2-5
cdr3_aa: CASSLRAGGRYF
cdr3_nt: TGTGCCAGCAGTCTCAGGGCAGGGGGTCGGTACTTC

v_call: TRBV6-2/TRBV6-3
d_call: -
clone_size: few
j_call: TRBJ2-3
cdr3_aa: CATERRGVGTDTQYF
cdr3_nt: TGTGCCACCGAGCGGAGGGGAGTCGGCACAGATACGCAGTATTTT

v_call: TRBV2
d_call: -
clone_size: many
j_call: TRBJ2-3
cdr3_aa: CASSRGGTDTQYF
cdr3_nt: TGTGCCAGCTCAAGAGGGGGCACAGATACGCAGTATTTT

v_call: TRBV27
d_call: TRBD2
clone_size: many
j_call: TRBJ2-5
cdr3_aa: CASSAGLAGETQYF
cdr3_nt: TGTGCCAGCAGTGCCGGACTAGCGGGAGAGACCCAGTACTTC

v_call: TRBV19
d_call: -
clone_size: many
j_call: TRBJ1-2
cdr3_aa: CASSTGTVYGYTF
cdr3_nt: TGTGCCAGTAGTACCGGGACGGTCTATGGCTACACCTTC

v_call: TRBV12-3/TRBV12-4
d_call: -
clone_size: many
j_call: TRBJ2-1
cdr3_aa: CASSEMVEQFF
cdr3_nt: TGTGCCAGCAGCGAAATGGTGGAGCAGTTCTTC

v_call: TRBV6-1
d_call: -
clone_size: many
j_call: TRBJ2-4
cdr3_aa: CASSPPGRNIQYF
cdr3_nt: TGTGCCAGCAGTCCTCCGGGACGGAACATTCAGTACTTC

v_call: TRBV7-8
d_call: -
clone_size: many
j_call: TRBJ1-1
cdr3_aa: CASSLGTTATVNTEAFF
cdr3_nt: TGTGCCAGCAGCTTAGGGACGACAGCCACCGTTAACACTGAAGCTTTCTTT

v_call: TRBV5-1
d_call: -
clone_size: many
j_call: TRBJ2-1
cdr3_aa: CASSSSHSSDSGQFF
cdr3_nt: TGCGCCAGCAGCTCTAGTCACTCTAGTGATTCTGGGCAGTTCTTC

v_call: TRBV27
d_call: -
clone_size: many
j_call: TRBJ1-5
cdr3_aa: CASSLVIGVNQPQHF
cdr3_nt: TGTGCCAGCAGTTTAGTTATCGGGGTGAATCAGCCCCAGCATTTT

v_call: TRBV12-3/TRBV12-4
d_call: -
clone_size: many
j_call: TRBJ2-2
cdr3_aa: CASSLRTHTTGELFF
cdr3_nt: TGTGCCAGCAGTCTCCGGACACATACCACCGGGGAGCTGTTTTTT

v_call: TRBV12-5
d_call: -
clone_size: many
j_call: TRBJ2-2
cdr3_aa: CASGLGLPNTGELFF
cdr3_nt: TGTGCTAGTGGTTTGGGACTACCGAACACCGGGGAGCTGTTTTTT